The 26 T cell receptor beta chains presented below share a single source sample, sequenced in a study of blood T cell repertoires in COVID-19. Method: immunoSEQ multiplex PCR; TCRdb's copy keeps in-frame clones and lacks some. The repertoire has fewer than 110,000 clones, around 88% of them found once; the top ten carry 6.8%. The sample comprised peripheral blood. These receptors were collected from a man in his fifties or sixties with active or convalescent COVID-19.

This chain joins TRBV21-1 and TRBJ2-7; TRBD1 is the table's D call, not checked against the DNA. TRBV21-1 is deemed a pseudogene. CDR3 length: 13 residues. The chain's CDR3 is CASTRQVISEQYF. The CDR3 DNA follows: TGTGCCAGCACCCGACAGGTAATAAGCGAGCAGTACTTC.

The V call is TRBV18, the J call TRBJ1-4; 9 positions match TRBD1. The CDR3 covers 14 residues. V gave up 3 bases and J gave up 7 bases; unmatched junction bases: 3. The germline V gene encodes CDR1 KGHSH and CDR2 LQKENI. As DNA, the CDR3 is TGTGCCAGCTCACCGGACAGGGGTTTTGAAAAACTGTTTTTT. Its translation: CASSPDRGFEKLFF.

The gene calls are TRBV19 and TRBJ1-2; D is perhaps TRBD1 (6 bases). CDR3 length equals 13 residues. V was trimmed by 4 bases and J by 5 bases, leaving 11 bases between them. Germline lookup yields CDR1 LNHDA and CDR2 SQIVND (reference sequence). The CDR3 region is CASSTRDTYGYTF. The DNA for the CDR3 is TGTGCCAGTAGTACCCGGGACACTTATGGCTACACCTTC. Full variable domain (outside the CDR3, taken from reference TRBV19 and TRBJ1-2): DGGITQSPKYLFRKEGQNVTLSCEQNLNHDAMYWYRQDPGQGLRLIYYSQIVNDFQKGDIAEGYSVSREKKESFPLTVTSAQKNPTAFYLCASSTRDTYGYTFGSGTRLTVV.

In this sample, this clone turned up once. The rearrangement links TRBV29-1 to TRBJ2-5; perhaps TRBD2 as D (6 bases). The germline CDR1 and CDR2 sequences are SQVTM and ANQGSEA. V dropped 5 bases and J dropped 0 bases, with 13 bases sitting between them. The CDR3 is 14 residues long. The CDR3 coding sequence is TGCAGCGTTACTCACGGGGACTACCAAGAGACCCAGTACTTC. Translated: CSVTHGDYQETQYF.

The chain recombines TRBV9 with TRBJ2-6; 9 bases fit TRBD2. V trimming: 3 bases; J trimming: 0 bases; junction bases outside the gene matches: 7. This CDR3 comprises 18 residues. Germline V gene sequence: CDR1 SGDLS, CDR2 YYNGEE. CDR3 bases: TGTGCCAGCAGCGGTAGCGGGGGCCGATACTCTGGGGCCAACGTCCTGACTTTC. Protein: CASSGSGGRYSGANVLTF. Combining the CDR3 with reference TRBV9 and TRBJ2-6 gives the whole variable domain DSGVTQTPKHLITATGQRVTLRCSPRSGDLSVYWYQQSLDQGLQFLIQYYNGEERAKGNILERFSAQQFPDLHSELNLSSLELGDSALYFCASSGSGGRYSGANVLTFGAGSRLTVL.

A remark on this clone: This same CDR3 is encoded by further DNA sequences in the sample. The chain joins TRBV14 to TRBJ1-2, with D possibly matching TRBD1 (6 bases). V was cut by 4 bases and J by 5 bases, with 8 bases left in between. CDR3 size: 12 residues. The germline V gene encodes CDR1 SGHDN and CDR2 FVKESK. As DNA, the CDR3 is TGTGCCAGCAGCCCAGGGGCTTATGGCTACACCTTC. Protein sequence: CASSPGAYGYTF. Supplemented by reference TRBV14 and TRBJ1-2, the full variable domain reads EAGVTQFPSHSVIEKGQTVTLRCDPISGHDNLYWYRRVMGKEIKFLLHFVKESKQDESGMPNNRFLAERTGGTYSTLKVQPAELEDSGVYFCASSPGAYGYTFGSGTRLTVV.

The rearrangement links TRBV9 to TRBJ2-7; tentatively, D is TRBD2 (5 bases). The CDR3 is 10 residues long. Germline CDR1 and CDR2: SGDLS and YYNGEE. The V and J ends lost 7 bases and 10 bases respectively, with 12 bases between them. The CDR3 here is CASSKTIQYF. In DNA form, the CDR3 reads TGTGCCAGCTCCAAGACTATTCAGTACTTC.

The rearrangement links TRBV2 to TRBJ2-5; TRBD2 matches at 8 bases. With V trimmed by 6 bases and J by 5 bases, 2 bases remained unmatched. This CDR3 region has 12 residues. The V gene's germline CDR1 is SNHLY and CDR2 FYNNEI. The CDR3 coding sequence is TGTGCCAGCAGGGAGCGGGAGGAGACCCAGTACTTC. This sequence encodes CASREREETQYF.

The chain links TRBV18 to TRBJ1-1, with a weak D call TRBD1 (6 bases). The CDR3 spans 13 residues. CDR1 KGHSH and CDR2 LQKENI come from the germline V gene. The V end was cut by 6 bases, the J end by 6 bases, with 14 bases between. CDR3 sequence: CASSRQNRAEAFF. Here the CDR3 DNA reads TGTGCCAGCTCGCGTCAGAACAGGGCTGAAGCTTTCTTT.

The CDR3 is CASSFQDAGELFF. CDR3 DNA: TGTGCCAGCAGCTTCCAGGATGCCGGGGAGCTGTTTTTT. The chain uses TRBV11-2 and TRBJ2-2, with unresolved D. The CDR3 is made up of 13 amino acids. The germline V gene encodes CDR1 SGHAT and CDR2 FQNNGV. The ends were cut back, 3 bases at V and 6 bases at J, with 8 bases in the middle.

This clone was found once. This chain connects TRBV11-2 to TRBJ1-2, with unresolved D. The V and J ends lost 1 base and 7 bases respectively, with 4 bases between them. The CDR3 is made up of 11 amino acids. Germline V gene sequence: CDR1 SGHAT, CDR2 FQNNGV. The CDR3: CASSLGLGYTF. In nucleotides, the CDR3 is TGTGCCAGCAGCTTAGGACTTGGCTACACCTTC.

The chain combines TRBV5-8 with TRBJ1-1; a weak D match, TRBD1 (6 bases). Trimming took 5 bases from V and 3 from J, leaving 11 bases between them. The CDR3 has 13 residues. CDR1 is SGHTS and CDR2 is YDEGEE in the germline V gene. The DNA of the CDR3 is TGTGCCAGCAGTCTGAACAGGGACACTGAAGCTTTCTTT. Protein: CASSLNRDTEAFF. The variable domain in full, completed from reference TRBV5-8 and TRBJ1-1, reads EAGVTQSPTHLIKTRGQQATLRCSPISGHTSVYWYQQALGLGLQFLLWYDEGEERNRGNFPPRFSGRQFPNYSSELNVNALELEDSALYLCASSLNRDTEAFFGQGTRLTVV.

The chain has TRBV19 and TRBJ1-2; 7 bases are a match to TRBD1. The CDR3 consists of 15 residues. CDR1 LNHDA and CDR2 SQIVND come from the germline V gene (reference sequence). With V trimmed by 8 bases and J by 1 base, 10 bases remained unmatched. In DNA form, the CDR3 reads TGTGCCAGTGTAACAACCGGGACAGATAACTATGGCTACACCTTC. It is translated as CASVTTGTDNYGYTF.

The CDR3, as DNA: TGCGCCAGCAGTCAATCGAAATCCTATACCGACAGCTACAATGAGCAGTTCTTC. It codes for CASSQSKSYTDSYNEQFF. The V gene is TRBV23-1, the J gene TRBJ2-1; maybe TRBD1 (5 bases). TRBV23-1 is given ORF status, its function remaining uncertain. V was pared by 0 bases and J by 3 bases, with 18 bases between. This CDR3 comprises 18 residues.

The chain is built from TRBV5-1 and TRBJ2-3; tentatively, D is TRBD2 (6 bases). V lost 4 bases and J 2 bases, leaving 11 bases between the germline ends. This CDR3 comprises 14 residues. Germline CDR1 SGHRS, CDR2 YFSETQ. The CDR3 is CASSVGSVTDTQYF. CDR3 coding DNA: TGCGCCAGCAGCGTCGGGAGCGTCACAGATACGCAGTATTTT.

The rearrangement uses TRBV7-9 and TRBJ2-3; D is unresolved. Trimming removed 5 bases at V and 2 bases at J, with 2 bases between. The CDR3 runs to 11 residues. Per the germline V gene, CDR1 is SEHNR and CDR2 is FQNEAQ (reference sequence). In DNA form, the CDR3 reads TGTGCCAGCAGCCTCACAGATACGCAGTATTTT. As protein: CASSLTDTQYF.

The chain combines TRBV19 with TRBJ1-4; 9 nucleotides line up with TRBD1. The trim removed 5 bases at V and 8 bases at J, leaving 3 bases unmatched. Germline CDR1 reads LNHDA; CDR2 reads SQIVND (reference sequence). This CDR3 region has 13 residues. The CDR3 nucleotides read TGTGCCAGTAGTTGGACAGGGGAAGAAAAACTGTTTTTT. Translation: CASSWTGEEKLFF.

The rearrangement links TRBV6-4 to TRBJ2-6; D gene uncertain. Germline V gene lookup returns CDR1 MRHNA and CDR2 SNTAGT. Trimming removed 7 bases from V and 0 bases from J, with 10 bases in between. This CDR3 contains 15 residues. CDR3 loop: CASTPDTSGANVLTF. CDR3 coding DNA: TGTGCCAGCACCCCAGACACCTCTGGGGCCAACGTCCTGACTTTC.

The J gene is TRBJ1-2, the V gene TRBV10-3; D unresolved. Trimming removed 2 bases from V and 4 bases from J, with 14 bases in between. The CDR3 consists of 15 residues. The germline V gene encodes CDR1 ENHRY and CDR2 SYGVKD. The CDR3 loop reads CAISETGAEGYGYTF. In nucleotides, the CDR3 is TGTGCCATCAGTGAGACCGGAGCTGAGGGCTATGGCTACACCTTC.

The rearrangement joins TRBV27 to TRBJ2-1; a possible D gene is TRBD1 (6 bases). V gave up 7 bases and J gave up 1 base, with 11 bases separating them. Per germline, CDR1 MNHEY and CDR2 SMNVEV (reference sequence). The CDR3 is 14 amino acids. CDR3 loop: CASTTGTSYNEQFF. DNA for the CDR3: TGTGCCAGCACCACAGGGACATCCTACAATGAGCAGTTCTTC.

The chain couples TRBV11-2 to TRBJ2-2; D is unresolved. The CDR3 runs 13 residues. Germline V CDR1 and CDR2: SGHAT, FQNNGV. V lost 6 bases and J 4 bases, leaving 9 bases between the germline ends. This CDR3 is CASSERITGELFF. CDR3 bases: TGTGCCAGCAGTGAGCGCATCACCGGGGAGCTGTTTTTT.

CDR3 sequence: CASSQTGTATGDGGYTF. CDR3 DNA sequence: TGCGCCAGCAGCCAAACCGGGACAGCGACCGGGGATGGCGGCTACACCTTC. The V and J genes are TRBV4-1 and TRBJ1-2, with 7 bases that match TRBD1. The junction had 17 bases not matched to a gene; V was cut back by 2 bases and J by 8 bases. CDR1 MGHRA and CDR2 YSYEKL come from the germline V gene. This CDR3 is built from 17 residues.

The chain uses TRBV6-4 and TRBJ2-1; D is possibly TRBD2 (6 bases). This CDR3 contains 16 residues. V lost 3 bases, J lost 3 bases, and 15 bases lay in between. Germline V lookup: CDR1 MRHNA, CDR2 SNTAGT. The CDR3 protein is CASSERGIGGYNEQFF. The DNA for the CDR3 is TGTGCCAGCAGTGAACGAGGTATCGGGGGCTACAATGAGCAGTTCTTC.

This chain joins TRBV6-1 and TRBJ2-7; tentatively, D is TRBD1 (6 bases). The CDR3 is 15 residues long. V lost 2 bases, J lost 7 bases, and 18 bases lay in between. Germline-derived CDR1 and CDR2 are MNHNS and SASEGT. Here the CDR3 reads CASSERAAARGEQYF. The DNA of the CDR3 is TGTGCCAGCAGTGAACGGGCCGCCGCGAGGGGGGAGCAGTACTTC.

The chain is built from TRBV7-9 and TRBJ2-5; 10 bases are shared with TRBD2. CDR1 is SEHNR and CDR2 is FQNEAQ in the germline V gene (reference sequence). The length of the CDR3 is 17 residues. Losses at the gene ends were 5 bases for V and 4 bases for J; bases not matched to a gene: 13. This CDR3 reads CASSPGVKREGPETQYF. Written as DNA, the CDR3 is TGTGCCAGCAGCCCAGGCGTCAAGCGGGAGGGCCCAGAGACCCAGTACTTC.

This chain joins TRBV28 and TRBJ1-6; a weak D match, TRBD1 (5 bases). The CDR3 runs 16 residues. From germline, CDR1 is MDHEN and CDR2 SYDVKM. V was pared by 4 bases and J by 7 bases, with 17 bases between. The CDR3 is CASSWGRTIRNSPLHF. Written as DNA, the CDR3 is TGTGCCAGCAGTTGGGGCAGGACGATCCGGAATTCACCCCTCCACTTT.